This T cell receptor beta chain was observed in a study of graft-versus-host responses after intestinal transplantation. Graft-derived tissue was subjected to processing to liberate intraepithelial and lamina propria lymphocytes. V was trimmed by 5 bases and J by 1 base, leaving 15 bases between them. The CDR3 has 16 residues. Germline CDR1 reads SEHNR; CDR2 reads FQNEAQ (reference sequence). The protocol was immunoSEQ multiplex PCR, while the TCRdb copy is restricted to in-frame clones and leaves out a portion. This table holds about 63,000 clones, about nine tenths found once. The sequences come from ileum tissue, collected less than 400 days after transplant. This TCR was recovered from a human patient who received an intestinal transplant, so some T cells may come from the graft donor. This rearrangement joins TRBV7-9 to TRBJ1-5; weak D call: TRBD1 (6 bases). The CDR3 protein is CASSPRGGDSNQPQHF. DNA of the CDR3: TGTGCCAGCAGCCCGCGAGGGGGAGACAGCAATCAGCCCCAGCATTTT.